This T cell receptor beta chain was sequenced in a study of blood T cell repertoires in COVID-19. The wider study: Spain, Italy and the United States supplied samples that represented acute and convalescent COVID-19. From T cells, B-cell-depleted T cells, or PBMCs came the material, which was cDNA or gDNA.

The V end was cut by 2 bases, the J end by 8 bases, with 6 bases between. Germline V gene data show CDR1 as MNHEY and CDR2 as SVGAGI. The CDR3 has 12 amino acids. Authors' data handling: Reference gene primers were amplified, and this amplification served to estimate nucleated cell counts. Sequenced by immunoSEQ multiplex PCR; TCRdb stores in-frame clones only, minus some. V and J calls and clone size are given by that table; D and trimming were obtained from the DNA. The sample comprises 150,000 or so clones, around 88% of which are singletons, and roughly 2.9% rests with the top ten. V and J are TRBV6-5 and TRBJ2-2; D ambiguous. This clonotype was sampled from a man aged 55-75 years with active or convalescent COVID-19. The sequenced sample consisted of peripheral blood. This CDR3 reads CASSYPTGELFF. CDR3 nucleotide sequence: TGTGCCAGCAGTTACCCAACTGGGGAGCTGTTTTTT.